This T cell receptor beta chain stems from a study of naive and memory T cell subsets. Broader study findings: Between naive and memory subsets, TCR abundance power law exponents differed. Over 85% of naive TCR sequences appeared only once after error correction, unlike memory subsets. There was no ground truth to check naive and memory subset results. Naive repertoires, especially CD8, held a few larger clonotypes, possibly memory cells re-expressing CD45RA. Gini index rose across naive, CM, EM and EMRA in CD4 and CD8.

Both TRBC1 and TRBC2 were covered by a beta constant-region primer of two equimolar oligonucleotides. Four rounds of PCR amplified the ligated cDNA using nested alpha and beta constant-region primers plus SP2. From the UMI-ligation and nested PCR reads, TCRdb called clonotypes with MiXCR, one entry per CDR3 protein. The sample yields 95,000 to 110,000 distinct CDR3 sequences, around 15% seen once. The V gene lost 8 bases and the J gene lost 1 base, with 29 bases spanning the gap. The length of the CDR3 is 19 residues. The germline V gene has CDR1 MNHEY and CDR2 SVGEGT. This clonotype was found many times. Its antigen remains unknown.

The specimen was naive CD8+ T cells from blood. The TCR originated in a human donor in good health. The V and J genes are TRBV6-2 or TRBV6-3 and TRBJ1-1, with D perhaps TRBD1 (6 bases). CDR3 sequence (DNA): TGTGCCAGCGGAAGGGGTCATAGGGGGAGTGAGAAGGCGAACACTGAAGCTTTCTTT. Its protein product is CASGRGHRGSEKANTEAFF.